These T cell receptor beta chains were read from a single sample in a study of OX40 agonist ivuxolimab in advanced cancers. The data were produced by immunoSEQ multiplex PCR, yet TCRdb's version contains in-frame clones alone and is incomplete. The table lists some 80,000 clones, around 83% of them singletons, with approximately 2.3% in the top ten. The sample was CD4+ or CD8+ T cells sorted from blood, taken in a trial of the OX40 agonist ivuxolimab. These receptor sequences come from an adult with an advanced solid tumor such as melanoma, head and neck, liver or kidney cancer. Both conserved end residues are part of each CDR3. D genes are given only for firm matches. Clone sizes are given selectively: once, few, many, or a class where the clone is expanded.

TRBV2	NA	NA	TRBJ1-1	CASSEQGMNTEAFF	TGTGCCAGCAGTGAACAGGGGATGAACACTGAAGCTTTCTTT
TRBV29-1	TRBD1	NA	TRBJ1-5	CSVRTGATGGPQHF	TGCAGCGTAAGGACAGGGGCCACCGGCGGGCCCCAGCATTTT
TRBV5-1	NA	NA	TRBJ2-3	CASSFRRLGGSSTDTQYF	TGCGCCAGCAGCTTCCGCAGACTCGGGGGATCTAGCACAGATACGCAGTATTTT
TRBV9	TRBD1	NA	TRBJ1-6	CASSVLAQGDSPLHF	TGTGCCAGCAGCGTACTGGCGCAGGGGGATTCACCCCTCCACTTT
TRBV5-4	NA	once	TRBJ1-1	CASSLAVGPLNTEAFF	TGTGCCAGCAGCTTGGCCGTGGGCCCTCTGAACACTGAAGCTTTCTTT
TRBV4-2	TRBD1	NA	TRBJ1-5	CASSQEGQGGQPQHF	TGTGCCAGCAGCCAAGAGGGGCAGGGGGGTCAGCCCCAGCATTTT
TRBV6-5	NA	NA	TRBJ1-1	CASTQLGTGVTEAFF	TGTGCCAGCACCCAACTAGGGACTGGGGTCACTGAAGCTTTCTTT
TRBV6-1	NA	NA	TRBJ2-5	CASSHLGEETQYF	TGTGCCAGCAGCCACCTCGGCGAGGAGACCCAGTACTTC
TRBV7-8	TRBD2	NA	TRBJ2-1	CASSSFAGGLPHNEQFF	TGTGCCAGCAGCTCTTTCGCGGGGGGGCTTCCTCACAATGAGCAGTTCTTC
TRBV10-3	NA	NA	TRBJ1-4	CAITPEANEKLFF	TGTGCCATCACCCCGGAGGCTAATGAAAAACTGTTTTTT
TRBV5-1	NA	NA	TRBJ1-4	CASSLAAGNEKLFF	TGCGCCAGCAGCTTGGCGGCTGGCAATGAAAAACTGTTTTTT
TRBV5-4	TRBD2	NA	TRBJ2-5	CASSLAQRGAITETQYF	TGTGCCAGCAGCTTGGCCCAGCGGGGGGCCATCACGGAGACCCAGTACTTC
TRBV7-2	NA	NA	TRBJ2-5	CASSLARGYQETQYF	TGTGCCAGCAGCTTAGCGAGGGGGTACCAAGAGACCCAGTACTTC
TRBV29-1	NA	NA	TRBJ1-2	CSVAEPGYTF	TGCAGCGTTGCCGAGCCTGGCTACACCTTC
TRBV11-3	NA	NA	TRBJ1-6	CASSSSFGNSPLHF	TGTGCCAGCAGCTCTTCGTTTGGGAATTCACCCCTCCACTTT
TRBV6-4	TRBD2	NA	TRBJ2-3	CASSDGAGGVDTQYF	TGTGCCAGCAGTGATGGAGCGGGGGGCGTAGATACGCAGTATTTT
TRBV14	NA	NA	TRBJ1-5	CASSPTGKGRVQPQHF	TGTGCCAGCAGCCCTACTGGGAAAGGTCGTGTTCAGCCCCAGCATTTT
TRBV30	NA	NA	TRBJ1-2	CAWSSRPYGYTF	TGTGCCTGGAGTTCCCGGCCCTATGGCTACACCTTC
TRBV6-1	TRBD1	NA	TRBJ1-2	CASNLRDRRGYGYTF	TGTGCCAGCAACCTCCGGGACAGGAGGGGCTATGGCTACACCTTC
TRBV5-4	NA	NA	TRBJ1-2	CASSLAGRANYGYTF	TGTGCCAGCAGCTTGGCCGGTAGAGCTAACTATGGCTACACCTTC
TRBV25-1	NA	NA	TRBJ1-2	CASSDPWGAGGYTF	TGTGCCAGCAGTGACCCCTGGGGTGCTGGTGGCTACACCTTC
TRBV4-2	NA	NA	TRBJ2-1	CASSQGQLFNEQFF	TGTGCCAGCAGCCAAGGACAGTTATTCAATGAGCAGTTCTTC
TRBV6-5	NA	NA	TRBJ2-7	CASSYSIGSYEQYF	TGTGCCAGCAGTTACTCCATAGGTTCCTACGAGCAGTACTTC
TRBV11-2	NA	NA	TRBJ1-4	CASSLVTQEKLFF	TGTGCCAGCAGCTTAGTGACACAAGAAAAACTGTTTTTT
TRBV5-1	NA	NA	TRBJ1-2	CASSLADTTNYGYTF	TGCGCCAGCAGCTTGGCCGATACCACTAACTATGGCTACACCTTC
TRBV7-2	NA	once	TRBJ2-1	CASSLGGENEQFF	TGTGCCAGCAGCTTAGGGGGTGAAAATGAGCAGTTCTTC
TRBV18	NA	once	TRBJ2-7	CASSPPSVAPYEQYF	TGTGCCAGCTCACCACCGTCGGTGGCTCCCTACGAGCAGTACTTC
TRBV11-2	TRBD2	few	TRBJ2-3	CASSLTTVRTRVVDTQYF	TGTGCCAGCAGCTTAACGACGGTCAGGACTAGAGTGGTTGATACGCAGTATTTT
TRBV7-9	NA	NA	TRBJ1-4	CASSLVGKLFF	TGTGCCAGCAGCTTGGTCGGAAAACTGTTTTTT
TRBV5-1	NA	NA	TRBJ2-5	CASSPQTEGEQYF	TGCGCCAGCAGCCCACAGACGGAGGGGGAGCAGTACTTC
TRBV2	TRBD1	NA	TRBJ1-5	CASRRVTGTGYQPQHF	TGTGCCAGCAGGAGGGTCACCGGGACAGGGTATCAGCCCCAGCATTTT
TRBV6-5	NA	NA	TRBJ1-5	CASYYSPGQPQHF	TGTGCCAGCTATTACAGCCCCGGTCAGCCCCAGCATTTT
TRBV2	NA	NA	TRBJ2-2	CASSERAGHTGELFF	TGTGCCAGCAGTGAACGGGCGGGGCACACCGGGGAGCTGTTTTTT
TRBV6-1	TRBD2	NA	TRBJ2-5	CASSEDWWLEGRAQYF	TGTGCCAGCAGTGAAGATTGGTGGCTAGAGGGGAGGGCCCAGTACTTC
TRBV28	TRBD1	NA	TRBJ1-6	CASSLNWGQGIGGNSPLHF	TGTGCCAGCAGCCTAAATTGGGGACAGGGGATAGGGGGCAATTCACCCCTCCACTTT
TRBV7-3	NA	NA	TRBJ2-7	CASSLIGGKRTYEQYF	TGTGCCAGCAGCTTAATTGGTGGGAAGCGTACCTACGAGCAGTACTTC
TRBV5-6	TRBD1	NA	TRBJ2-2	CASSPGTGYTGELFF	TGTGCCAGCAGCCCCGGGACAGGGTACACCGGGGAGCTGTTTTTT
TRBV6-1	NA	NA	TRBJ1-1	CASRQGGIEAFF	TGTGCCAGCCGTCAGGGCGGTATTGAAGCTTTCTTT
TRBV7-2	TRBD2	NA	TRBJ2-7	CASSPVSGTSYEQYF	TGTGCCAGCAGCCCGGTAAGCGGGACCTCCTACGAGCAGTACTTC
TRBV28	NA	NA	TRBJ1-4	CASSLLAGTNEKLFF	TGTGCCAGCAGTTTATTAGCGGGGACTAATGAAAAACTGTTTTTT
TRBV18	TRBD1	NA	TRBJ2-5	CASPGQGQETQYF	TGTGCCAGCCCCGGACAGGGCCAAGAGACCCAGTACTTC
TRBV6-1	TRBD1	once	TRBJ1-6	CASMWDRENSPLHF	TGTGCCAGCATGTGGGACAGGGAGAATTCACCCCTCCACTTT
TRBV5-5	NA	NA	TRBJ1-1	CASSLLDTGIMNTEAFF	TGTGCCAGCAGCTTATTGGACACAGGGATTATGAACACTGAAGCTTTCTTT
TRBV10-2	TRBD2	NA	TRBJ2-1	CASRRTSRGDNEQFF	TGCGCCAGCAGGAGGACTAGCCGGGGGGACAATGAGCAGTTCTTC
TRBV7-2	TRBD2	NA	TRBJ2-2	CASSSRFAGGLTDTGELFF	TGTGCCAGCAGCTCCCGATTCGCGGGGGGATTAACGGACACCGGGGAGCTGTTTTTT
TRBV4-1	NA	NA	TRBJ1-3	CASSPGGTGTGSTIYF	TGCGCCAGCAGTCCCGGGGGCACAGGGACGGGAAGCACCATATATTTT
TRBV2	NA	NA	TRBJ2-7	CASIPRDTLYEQYF	TGTGCCAGCATCCCCCGGGACACCTTATACGAGCAGTACTTC
TRBV28	NA	NA	TRBJ2-7	CASSPPGKAYEQYF	TGTGCCAGCAGTCCCCCCGGGAAAGCCTACGAGCAGTACTTC
TRBV6-6	NA	NA	TRBJ1-4	CASSYSEGREKLFF	TGTGCCAGCAGTTACTCAGAGGGGAGGGAAAAACTGTTTTTT
TRBV11-2	TRBD1	NA	TRBJ1-5	CASSTRDRGPPRDQPQHF	TGTGCCAGCAGTACCCGGGACAGGGGACCCCCTAGAGATCAGCCCCAGCATTTT
TRBV28	NA	NA	TRBJ2-2	CASRTPDGRSGELFF	TGTGCCAGCAGGACCCCAGACGGGAGATCCGGGGAGCTGTTTTTT